This T cell receptor (beta chain) was documented in a study of T cell repertoires in cytomegalovirus infection. Whole-study context: TCR beta signatures that were public indicated CMV infection and matching HLA type. Study results and limitations: In two of eight donors, the top clonotype was HLA-C-restricted CMV-specific. Based on cumulative public TCR beta family frequency, carriers of CMV plus the relevant HLA were identified.

TCRdb reanalysed the reads using MiXCR and keeps one entry per CDR3 protein. The sample gives under 600,000 distinct CDR3 sequences, 16% of which show up once; about 24% is in the top ten. The CDR3 has 15 amino acids. Germline CDR1 reads LNHDA; CDR2 reads SQIVND (reference sequence). V lost 10 bases, J lost 0 bases, and 16 bases lay in between. To note about this clonotype: Its antigen is undetermined.

The sequencing input was CD8+ T cells from PBMCs. The source is a human donor in good health (CMV status not recorded). Some clones in this sample may be carry-over from other donors' samples. The J gene is TRBJ1-5, the V gene TRBV19; possibly TRBD1 for D (5 bases). CDR3 loop: CATKLGQPSNQPQHF. The CDR3 nucleotides are TGTGCCACCAAGTTGGGGCAGCCTAGCAATCAGCCCCAGCATTTT.